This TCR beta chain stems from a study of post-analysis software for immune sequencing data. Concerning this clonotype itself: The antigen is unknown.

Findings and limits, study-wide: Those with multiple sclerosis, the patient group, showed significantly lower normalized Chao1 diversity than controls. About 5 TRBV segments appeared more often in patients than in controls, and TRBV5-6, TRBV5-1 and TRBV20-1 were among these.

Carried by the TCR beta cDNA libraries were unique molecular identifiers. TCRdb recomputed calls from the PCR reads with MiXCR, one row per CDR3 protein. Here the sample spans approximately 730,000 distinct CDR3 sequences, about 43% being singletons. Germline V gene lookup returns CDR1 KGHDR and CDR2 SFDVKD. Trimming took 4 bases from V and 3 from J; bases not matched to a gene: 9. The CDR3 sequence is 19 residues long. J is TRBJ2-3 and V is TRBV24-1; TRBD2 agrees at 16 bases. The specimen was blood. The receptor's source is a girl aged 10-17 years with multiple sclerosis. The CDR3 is CATSESGLAGGVTTDTQYF. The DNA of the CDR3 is TGTGCCACCAGTGAGTCGGGACTAGCGGGAGGGGTTACTACAGATACGCAGTATTTT.